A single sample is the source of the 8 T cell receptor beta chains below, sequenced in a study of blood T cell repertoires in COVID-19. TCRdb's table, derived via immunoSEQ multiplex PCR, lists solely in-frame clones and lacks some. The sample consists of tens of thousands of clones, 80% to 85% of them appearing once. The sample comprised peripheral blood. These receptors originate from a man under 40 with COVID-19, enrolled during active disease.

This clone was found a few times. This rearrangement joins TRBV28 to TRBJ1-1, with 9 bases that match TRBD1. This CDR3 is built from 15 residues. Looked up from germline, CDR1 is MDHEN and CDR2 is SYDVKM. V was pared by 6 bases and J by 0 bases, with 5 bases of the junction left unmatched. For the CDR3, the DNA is TGTGCCAGCAGACGACAGGGGGGAATGAACACTGAAGCTTTCTTT. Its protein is CASRRQGGMNTEAFF. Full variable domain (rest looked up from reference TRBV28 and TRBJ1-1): DVKVTQSSRYLVKRTGEKVFLECVQDMDHENMFWYRQDPGLGLRLIYFSYDVKMKEKGDIPEGYSVSREKKERFSLILESASTNQTSMYLCASRRQGGMNTEAFFGQGTRLTVV.

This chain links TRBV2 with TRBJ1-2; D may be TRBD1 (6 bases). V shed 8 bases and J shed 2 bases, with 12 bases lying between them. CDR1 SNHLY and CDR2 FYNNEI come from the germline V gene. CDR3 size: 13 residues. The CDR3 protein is CASGDTGNYGYTF. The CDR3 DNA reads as TGTGCCAGCGGGGATACAGGGAACTATGGCTACACCTTC.

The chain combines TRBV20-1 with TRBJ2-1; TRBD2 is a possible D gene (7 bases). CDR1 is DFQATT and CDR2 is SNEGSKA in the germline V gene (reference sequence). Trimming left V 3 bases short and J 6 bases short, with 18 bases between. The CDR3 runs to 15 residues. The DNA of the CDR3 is TGCAGTGCTAGTACGGGGGGCTTAAGGAGCAATGAGCAGTTCTTC. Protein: CSASTGGLRSNEQFF.

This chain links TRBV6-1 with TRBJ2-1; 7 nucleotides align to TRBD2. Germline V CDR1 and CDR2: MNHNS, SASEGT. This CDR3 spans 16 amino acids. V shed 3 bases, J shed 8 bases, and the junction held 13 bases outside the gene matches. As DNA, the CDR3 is TGTGCCAGCAGTGACGGCTGGCGGGAGTTGTACGATGAGCAGTTCTTC. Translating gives CASSDGWRELYDEQFF.

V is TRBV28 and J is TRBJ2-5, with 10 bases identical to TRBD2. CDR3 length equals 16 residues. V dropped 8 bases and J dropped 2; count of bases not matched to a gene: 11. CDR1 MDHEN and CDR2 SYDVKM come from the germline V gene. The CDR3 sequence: CASRGTSAILQETQYF. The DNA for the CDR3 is TGTGCCAGCCGCGGGACTAGCGCAATCCTTCAAGAGACCCAGTACTTC.

CDR3 coding DNA: TGTGCCAGCAGCCCCAGGGGGGCCTACGAGCAGTACTTC. Its translation is CASSPRGAYEQYF. The rearrangement links TRBV3-1 (or the pseudogene TRBV3-2) to TRBJ2-7; D is possibly TRBD1 (7 bases). Trimming took off 4 bases at V and 2 bases at J, with 9 bases between the two ends. The CDR3 contains 13 residues. Per germline, CDR1 LGHDT and CDR2 YNNKEL (reference sequence).

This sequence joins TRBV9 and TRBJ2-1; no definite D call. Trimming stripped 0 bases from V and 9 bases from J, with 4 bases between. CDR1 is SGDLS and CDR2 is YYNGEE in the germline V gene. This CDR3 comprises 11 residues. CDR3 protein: CASSVGGEQFF. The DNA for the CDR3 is TGTGCCAGCAGCGTAGGAGGTGAGCAGTTCTTC.

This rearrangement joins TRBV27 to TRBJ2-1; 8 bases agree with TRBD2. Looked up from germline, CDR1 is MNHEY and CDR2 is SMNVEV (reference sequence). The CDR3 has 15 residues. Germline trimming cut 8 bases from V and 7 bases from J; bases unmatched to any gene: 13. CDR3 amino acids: CASRPGLGISNEQFF. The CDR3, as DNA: TGTGCCAGCCGGCCGGGACTAGGCATTTCGAATGAGCAGTTCTTC.